This T cell receptor beta chain was profiled in a study of blood T cell repertoires in COVID-19. Study at large: Sample material is recorded as cDNA or gDNA derived from T cells, B-cell-depleted T cells, or PBMCs.

Germline-derived CDR1 and CDR2 are SNHLY and FYNNEI. J lost 3 bases, V lost 8 bases, and 18 bases had no gene match. This CDR3 comprises 19 residues. Methods used by the authors: For nucleated cells, counts were estimated from reference gene primer amplification. Assay used: immunoSEQ multiplex PCR; TCRdb lists only in-frame clones, some missing. D and trimming were read from the DNA, whereas the V and J calls and clone size are those reported in that table. The sample yields around 46,000 clones, roughly 80% seen once. This receptor was obtained from a man between 35 and 55 years old with acute or convalescent COVID-19. Material for sequencing was peripheral blood. The chain links TRBV2 to TRBJ2-1, with TRBD2 matching 11 bases. CDR3 loop: CASERGGLAGGQLYNEQFF. The CDR3 nucleotides are TGTGCCAGCGAAAGGGGTGGGCTAGCGGGGGGCCAACTCTACAATGAGCAGTTCTTC.